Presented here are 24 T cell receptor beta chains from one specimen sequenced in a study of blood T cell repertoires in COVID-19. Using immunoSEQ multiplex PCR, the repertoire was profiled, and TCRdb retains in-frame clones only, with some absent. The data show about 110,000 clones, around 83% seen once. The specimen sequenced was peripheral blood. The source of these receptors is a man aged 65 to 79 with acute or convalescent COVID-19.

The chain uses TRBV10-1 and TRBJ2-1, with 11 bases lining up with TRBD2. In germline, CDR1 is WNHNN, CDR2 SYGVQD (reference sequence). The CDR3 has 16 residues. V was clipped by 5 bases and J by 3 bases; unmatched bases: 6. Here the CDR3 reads CASSSGTSGFYNEQFF. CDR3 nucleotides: TGCGCCAGCAGTTCCGGGACTAGCGGTTTCTACAATGAGCAGTTCTTC.

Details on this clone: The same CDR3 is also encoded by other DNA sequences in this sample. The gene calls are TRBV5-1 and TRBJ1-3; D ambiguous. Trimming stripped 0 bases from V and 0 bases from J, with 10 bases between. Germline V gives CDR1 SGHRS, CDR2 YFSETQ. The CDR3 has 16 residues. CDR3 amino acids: CASSLGPGNSGNTIYF. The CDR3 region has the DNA TGCGCCAGCAGCTTGGGGCCCGGGAACTCTGGAAACACCATATATTTT. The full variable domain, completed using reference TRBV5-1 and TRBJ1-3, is KAGVTQTPRYLIKTRGQQVTLSCSPISGHRSVSWYQQTPGQGLQFLFEYFSETQRNKGNFPGRFSGRQFSNSRSEMNVSTLELGDSALYLCASSLGPGNSGNTIYFGEGSWLTVV.

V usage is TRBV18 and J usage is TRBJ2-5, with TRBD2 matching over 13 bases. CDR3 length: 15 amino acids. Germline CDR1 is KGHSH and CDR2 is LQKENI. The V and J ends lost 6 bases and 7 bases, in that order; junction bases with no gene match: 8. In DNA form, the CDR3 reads TGTGCCAGCTCCCTCACTAGCGGGAGGGACGGGACCCAGTACTTC. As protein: CASSLTSGRDGTQYF.

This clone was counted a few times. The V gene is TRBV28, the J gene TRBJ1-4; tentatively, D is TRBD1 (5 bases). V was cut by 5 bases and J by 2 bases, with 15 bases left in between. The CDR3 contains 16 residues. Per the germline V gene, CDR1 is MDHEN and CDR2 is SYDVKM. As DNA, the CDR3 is TGTGCCAGCAGTAAACCCCCCAGACAGACTAATGAAAAACTGTTTTTT. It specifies CASSKPPRQTNEKLFF.

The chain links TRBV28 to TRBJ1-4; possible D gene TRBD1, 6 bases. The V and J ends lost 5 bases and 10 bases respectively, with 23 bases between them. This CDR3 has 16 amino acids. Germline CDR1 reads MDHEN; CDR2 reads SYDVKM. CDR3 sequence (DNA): TGTGCCAGCAGTCCCCAGCTGCAGGGGCTGAATAGAAAACTGTTTTTT. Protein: CASSPQLQGLNRKLFF.

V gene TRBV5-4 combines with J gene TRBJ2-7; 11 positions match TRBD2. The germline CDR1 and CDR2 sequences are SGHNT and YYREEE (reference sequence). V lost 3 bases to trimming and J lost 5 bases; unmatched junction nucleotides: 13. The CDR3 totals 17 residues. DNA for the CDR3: TGTGCCAGCAGCTCCCAGAAGACTAGCGGGAATGCACACGAGCAGTACTTC. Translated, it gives CASSSQKTSGNAHEQYF.

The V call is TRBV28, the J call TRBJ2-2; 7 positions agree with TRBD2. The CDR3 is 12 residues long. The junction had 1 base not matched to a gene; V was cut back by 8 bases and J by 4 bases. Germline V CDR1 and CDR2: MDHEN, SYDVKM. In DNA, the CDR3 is TGTGCCAGCGGGAGGGCCACCGGGGAGCTGTTTTTT. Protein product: CASGRATGELFF. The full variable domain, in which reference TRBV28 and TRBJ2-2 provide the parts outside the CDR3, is DVKVTQSSRYLVKRTGEKVFLECVQDMDHENMFWYRQDPGLGLRLIYFSYDVKMKEKGDIPEGYSVSREKKERFSLILESASTNQTSMYLCASGRATGELFFGEGSRLTVL.

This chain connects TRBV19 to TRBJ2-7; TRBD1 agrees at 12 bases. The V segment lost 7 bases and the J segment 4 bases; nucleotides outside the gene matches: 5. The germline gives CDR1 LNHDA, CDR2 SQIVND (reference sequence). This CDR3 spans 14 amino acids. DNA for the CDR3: TGTGCCAGTACTCCGGGACAGGGGGCGTACGAGCAGTACTTC. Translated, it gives CASTPGQGAYEQYF.

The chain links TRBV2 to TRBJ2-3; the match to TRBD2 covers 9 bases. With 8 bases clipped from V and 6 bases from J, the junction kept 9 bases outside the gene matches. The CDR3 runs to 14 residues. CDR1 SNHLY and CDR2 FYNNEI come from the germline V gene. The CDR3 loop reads CASATAGGQDTQYF. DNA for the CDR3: TGTGCCAGCGCGACGGCGGGGGGGCAGGATACGCAGTATTTT. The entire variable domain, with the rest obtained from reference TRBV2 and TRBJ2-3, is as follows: EPEVTQTPSHQVTQMGQEVILRCVPISNHLYFYWYRQILGQKVEFLVSFYNNEISEKSEIFDDQFSVERPDGSNFTLKIRSTKLEDSAMYFCASATAGGQDTQYFGPGTRLTVL.

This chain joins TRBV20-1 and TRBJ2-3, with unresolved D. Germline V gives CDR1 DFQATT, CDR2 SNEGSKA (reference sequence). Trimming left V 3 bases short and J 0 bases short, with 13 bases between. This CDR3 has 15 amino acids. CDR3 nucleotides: TGCAGTGCTAGTAAGGCGGCGTCTAGCACAGATACGCAGTATTTT. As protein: CSASKAASSTDTQYF.

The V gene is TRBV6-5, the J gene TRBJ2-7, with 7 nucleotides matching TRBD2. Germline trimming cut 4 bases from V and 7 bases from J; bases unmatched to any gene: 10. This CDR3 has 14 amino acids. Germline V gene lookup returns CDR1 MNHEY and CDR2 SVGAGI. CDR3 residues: CASSSRGGVREQYF. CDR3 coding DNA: TGTGCCAGCAGTTCTCGGGGAGGGGTGAGAGAGCAGTACTTC.

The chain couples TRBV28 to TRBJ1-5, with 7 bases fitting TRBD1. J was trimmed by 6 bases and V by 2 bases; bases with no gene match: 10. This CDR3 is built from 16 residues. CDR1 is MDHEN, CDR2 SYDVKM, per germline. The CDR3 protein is CASSLPLGQAGQPQHF. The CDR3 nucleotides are TGTGCCAGCAGTTTACCCCTAGGACAGGCAGGTCAGCCCCAGCATTTT.

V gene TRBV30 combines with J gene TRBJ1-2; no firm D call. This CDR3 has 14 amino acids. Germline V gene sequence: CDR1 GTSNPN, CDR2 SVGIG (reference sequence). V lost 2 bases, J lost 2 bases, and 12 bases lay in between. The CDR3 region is CAWSFVRGNYGYTF. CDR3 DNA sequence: TGTGCCTGGAGTTTCGTGAGAGGGAACTATGGCTACACCTTC.

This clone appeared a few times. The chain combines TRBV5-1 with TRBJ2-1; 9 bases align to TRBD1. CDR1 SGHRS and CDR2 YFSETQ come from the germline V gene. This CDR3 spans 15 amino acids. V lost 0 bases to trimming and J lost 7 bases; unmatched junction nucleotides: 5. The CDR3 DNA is TGCGCCAGCAGCTTGGGGGACAGGGTCGGTAATGAGCAGTTCTTC. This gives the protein CASSLGDRVGNEQFF.

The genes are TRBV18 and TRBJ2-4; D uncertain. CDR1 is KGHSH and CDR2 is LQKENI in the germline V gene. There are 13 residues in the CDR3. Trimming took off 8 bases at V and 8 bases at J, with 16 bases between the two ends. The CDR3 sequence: CASHQHLRDIQYF. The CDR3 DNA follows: TGTGCCAGCCATCAGCACCTACGGGACATTCAGTACTTC.

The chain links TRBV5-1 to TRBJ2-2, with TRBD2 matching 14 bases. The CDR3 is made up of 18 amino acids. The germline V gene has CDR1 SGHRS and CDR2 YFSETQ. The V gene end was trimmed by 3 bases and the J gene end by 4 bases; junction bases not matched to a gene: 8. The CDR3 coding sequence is TGCGCCAGCAGCTCTCGACTAGCGGGAGGGCCCAGCACCGGGGAGCTGTTTTTT. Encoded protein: CASSSRLAGGPSTGELFF.

This CDR3 is CASSASSGRGTEQFF. DNA of the CDR3: TGTGCCAGCAGCGCCTCTAGCGGGAGAGGCACTGAGCAGTTCTTC. The genes are TRBV9 and TRBJ2-1; 10 nucleotides agree with TRBD2. The CDR3 covers 15 residues. Germline assignment: CDR1 SGDLS and CDR2 YYNGEE. V lost 3 bases and J lost 9; bases outside the gene matches: 9.

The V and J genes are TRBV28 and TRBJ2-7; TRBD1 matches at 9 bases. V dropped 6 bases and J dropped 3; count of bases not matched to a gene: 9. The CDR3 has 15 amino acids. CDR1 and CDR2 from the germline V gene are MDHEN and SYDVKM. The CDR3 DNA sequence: TGTGCCAGCAGCCACAGGGGGCGCTTCAACTACGAGCAGTACTTC. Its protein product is CASSHRGRFNYEQYF.

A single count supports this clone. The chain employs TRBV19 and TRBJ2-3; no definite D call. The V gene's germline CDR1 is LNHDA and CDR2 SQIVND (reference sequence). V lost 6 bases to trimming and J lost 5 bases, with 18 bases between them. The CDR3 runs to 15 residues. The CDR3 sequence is CASRARIGGLDTQYF. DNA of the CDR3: TGTGCCAGTAGAGCCCGGATCGGTGGGCTAGATACGCAGTATTTT.

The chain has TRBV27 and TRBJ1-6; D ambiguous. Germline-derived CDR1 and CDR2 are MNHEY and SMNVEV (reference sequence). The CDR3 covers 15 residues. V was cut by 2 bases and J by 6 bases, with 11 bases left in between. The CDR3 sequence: CASSLLRAGNSPLHF. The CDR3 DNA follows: TGTGCCAGCAGTTTACTCCGAGCCGGTAATTCACCCCTCCACTTT.

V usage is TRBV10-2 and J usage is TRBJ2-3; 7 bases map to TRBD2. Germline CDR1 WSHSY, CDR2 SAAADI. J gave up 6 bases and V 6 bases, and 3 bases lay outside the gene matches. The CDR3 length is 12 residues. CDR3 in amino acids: CASRSGVDTQYF. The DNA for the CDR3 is TGCGCCAGCAGAAGCGGGGTGGATACGCAGTATTTT.

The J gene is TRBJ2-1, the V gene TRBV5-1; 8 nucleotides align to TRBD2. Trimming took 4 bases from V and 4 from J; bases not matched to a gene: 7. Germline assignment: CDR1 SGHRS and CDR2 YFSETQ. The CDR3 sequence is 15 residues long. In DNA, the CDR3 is TGCGCCAGCAGCCCAAGCGGGAGTAGGTACAATGAGCAGTTCTTC. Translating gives CASSPSGSRYNEQFF.

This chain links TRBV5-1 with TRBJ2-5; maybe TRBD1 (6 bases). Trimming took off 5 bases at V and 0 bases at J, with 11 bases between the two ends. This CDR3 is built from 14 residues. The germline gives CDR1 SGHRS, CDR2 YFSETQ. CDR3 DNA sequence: TGCGCCAGCAGGAGAGCAGGGGACCAAGAGACCCAGTACTTC. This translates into CASRRAGDQETQYF.

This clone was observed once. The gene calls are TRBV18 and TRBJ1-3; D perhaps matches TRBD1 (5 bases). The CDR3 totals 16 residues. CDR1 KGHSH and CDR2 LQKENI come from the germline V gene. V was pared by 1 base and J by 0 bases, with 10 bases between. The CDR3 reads CASSPLTVGSGNTIYF. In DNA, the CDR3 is TGTGCCAGCTCACCACTGACAGTTGGCTCTGGAAACACCATATATTTT.